Below are 10 T cell receptor beta chains sequenced from a single sample in a study of CXCR3-negative and CXCR3-positive naive CD8 T cells. UMI-labeled 5' RACE TRB cDNA libraries were prepared from the cells. TCRdb re-analyzed the 5' RACE reads; it lists each CDR3 protein once, without DNA. This sample contains about 150,000 distinct CDR3 sequences. Antigens for these TCRs are unknown. Points from the study as a whole: Naive cells that were CXCR3-positive had more hydrophobic TRB CDR3s (compared with CXCR3-negative naive cells).

The sequenced sample was naive CXCR3+ CD8+ T cells from blood. Subset denoted: CD45RO-CCR7+CD27+CD95- naive CD8+ T cells expressing CXCR3 (TNR3+). These receptors were collected from a human donor in good health. Some clones in this sample may be carry-over from other donors' samples.

The rearrangement links TRBV9 to TRBJ2-2. The germline CDR1 and CDR2 sequences are SGDLS and YYNGEE. CDR3 size: 13 residues. The CDR3 spells CASEVGDTGELFF.

The chain uses TRBV12-3 or TRBV12-4 and TRBJ2-3. The CDR3 has 13 residues. CDR3 protein: CASSLGWADTQYF.

The CDR3: CASSFSDRWDYGYTF. V and J are TRBV12-3 or TRBV12-4 and TRBJ1-2; TCRdb selects TRBD1, and the lack of DNA leaves this call unchecked. CDR3 length: 15 residues.

The CDR3 sequence is CASSSAGTSGRFDEQFF. The V gene is TRBV7-9, the J gene TRBJ2-1; absent DNA, TCRdb's TRBD2 call cannot be checked. The length of the CDR3 is 17 residues. The germline V gene has CDR1 SEHNR and CDR2 FQNEAQ (reference sequence).

The chain carries TRBV7-9 and TRBJ2-1. Germline CDR1 reads SEHNR; CDR2 reads FQNEAQ (reference sequence). This CDR3 contains 13 residues. CDR3 sequence: CASSLVTNNEQFF.

This chain links TRBV7-9 with TRBJ1-5; TCRdb's D gene call, TRBD1, goes unchecked for lack of DNA. The germline gives CDR1 SEHNR, CDR2 FQNEAQ (reference sequence). The CDR3 runs to 16 residues. The CDR3 loop is CASSTSRDGINQPQHF.

J is TRBJ2-3 and V is TRBV6-2 or TRBV6-3; TCRdb's D call of TRBD2 is untestable without DNA. The germline V gene encodes CDR1 MNHEY and CDR2 SVGEGT. The CDR3 sequence is 16 residues long. Here the CDR3 reads CASKGLAGAGTDTQYF.

The chain employs TRBV11-3 and TRBJ2-7; the D gene TCRdb calls, TRBD1, cannot be checked with no DNA. Germline CDR1 is SGHNT and CDR2 is YENEEA. The CDR3 is made up of 15 amino acids. The CDR3 is CASSAPWDRGYEQYF.

The CDR3 reads CASSQDLGTGFTEAFF. V usage is TRBV4-3 and J usage is TRBJ1-1; TCRdb's D gene call, TRBD1, goes unchecked for lack of DNA. The CDR3 loop spans 16 amino acids. Germline V lookup: CDR1 LGHNA, CDR2 YSLEER.

Here the CDR3 reads CASSFGVGQGTYEQYF. V gene TRBV28 combines with J gene TRBJ2-7; TCRdb outputs TRBD1, but without DNA this stays unchecked. The CDR3 consists of 16 residues. Germline-derived CDR1 and CDR2 are MDHEN and SYDVKM.